This T cell receptor (beta chain) was recorded in a study of CD8 T cells in ankylosing spondylitis. The CDR3 consists of 13 residues. Germline CDR1 and CDR2: MNHEY and SVGEGT. Trimming cost V 8 bases and J 2 bases, with 13 bases left between them. Each CDR3 protein gets one entry after TCRdb re-called the 5' RACE reads with MiXCR. Of hundreds of thousands of distinct CDR3 sequences listed, 12% were seen once; the top ten hold 0.51%. A few counts support this clonotype. The antigen is not known. Study findings and constraints: In ankylosing spondylitis blood, a motif of fewer than 10 highly homologous TCR beta variants appeared characteristic.

The origin of this receptor is a male donor with ankylosing spondylitis. Sequencing input: blood, either unsorted or a sorted T cell fraction (not recorded which). The chain recombines TRBV6-2 or TRBV6-3 with TRBJ2-7; perhaps D is TRBD1 or TRBD2 (5 bases each). The CDR3 DNA reads TGTGCCAGCCTTAACCGGGACCCCTACGAGCAGTACTTC. Amino acids: CASLNRDPYEQYF.